The sequence of this T cell receptor beta chain was determined in a study of blood T cell repertoires in COVID-19. The sample holds one count of this clone. Method: immunoSEQ multiplex PCR; TCRdb's copy keeps in-frame clones and lacks some. The data hold about 48,000 clones, with roughly 84% observed a single time. The CDR3 has 14 residues. V gave up 7 bases and J gave up 4 bases; unmatched junction bases: 7. CDR1 and CDR2 from the germline V gene are SGHVS and FQNEAQ. The specimen was peripheral blood. The chain employs TRBV7-8 and TRBJ1-5; 7 nucleotides align to TRBD1. The sequence came from a woman aged 55-69 years with acute or convalescent COVID-19. CDR3 in amino acids: CASTRQGVNQPQHF. CDR3 DNA sequence: TGTGCCAGCACCCGACAGGGTGTAAATCAGCCCCAGCATTTT.